The clone carrying this T cell receptor beta chain was seen a handful of times. Its antigen is unknown. This record comes from a study of identical twins. Germline V gene sequence: CDR1 SGHTA, CDR2 FQGNSA. Deletions cut 3 bases from V and 7 bases from J, with 14 bases between. CDR3 size: 14 residues. Study results and limitations: Twin pairs had excess sharing that was weaker in beta out-of-frame sequences. The presence of invariant MAIT and iNKT cells could partly confound analyses of zero-insertion sequences.

TCRdb reprocessed the 5' RACE reads with MiXCR, giving one entry per CDR3 protein. This table holds hundreds of thousands of distinct CDR3 sequences, roughly 18% found once. These data were also filed under a second study, of T cells expressing NK-cell markers. Per that study: One of eight sequenced donors was HCMV-seronegative; the other seven were seropositive.

The chain combines TRBV7-2 with TRBJ2-3, with D possibly being TRBD2 (6 bases). The material sequenced was PBMCs. The TCR comes from a woman under 30 in good health. This chain's CDR3 is CASSFATRANTQYF. CDR3 in DNA: TGTGCCAGCAGCTTCGCGACTAGGGCGAATACGCAGTATTTT.